The sequence of this TCR beta chain was determined in a study of identical twins' blood T cells. In the study's own analysis: Each library had 2.2 to 3.6 million CDR3 reads and about 95,000 to nearly 550,000 clonotypes. TCRdb fed the 5' RACE reads into MiXCR, producing one record per CDR3 protein. The V and J calls come from TCRdb's annotation, not from the publication. The repertoire includes 350,000 to 400,000 distinct CDR3 sequences, 25% to 35% of them detected once, and roughly 5.5% sits in the top ten. Between the trimmed V and J ends, which lost 10 bases and 3 bases, there was a span of 20 bases. Germline V gene data show CDR1 as LNHDA and CDR2 as SQIVND (reference sequence). The CDR3 sequence is 15 residues long. Study-level results: Top TCRbeta clonotypes were shared more with twin than unrelated donors.

A remark on this clonotype: Its antigen is undetermined.

The sequencing sample was made of PBMCs. This TCR derives from a woman aged 18 to 55 in good health. This chain uses TRBV19 with TRBJ2-3; possible D gene TRBD2, 5 bases. CDR3 in amino acids: CATAASRGGTDTQYF. In nucleotides, the CDR3 is TGTGCCACAGCCGCCAGTCGTGGCGGGACAGATACGCAGTATTTT.